The 21 T cell receptor beta chains below were found in one sample sequenced in a study of T cell responses to AZD1222 COVID-19 vaccine. Sequencing used immunoSEQ multiplex PCR; TCRdb keeps in-frame clones, though not all of them. The sample gives 90,000 to 150,000 clones, around 89% of which show up once; about 7.1% is in the top ten. This sample comprised peripheral blood, obtained 28 days after the second AZD1222 dose. These receptors came from an adult who received the AZD1222 COVID-19 vaccine.

This rearrangement joins TRBV29-1 to TRBJ2-3, with 10 bases aligning to TRBD2. The CDR3 loop spans 18 amino acids. Unmatched junction bases numbered 15, after V lost 4 bases and J lost 2 bases. Looked up from germline, CDR1 is SQVTM and CDR2 is ANQGSEA. The CDR3 protein is CSVAASLLAGADTDTQYF. In nucleotides, the CDR3 is TGCAGCGTTGCGGCTTCTCTTCTAGCGGGGGCCGACACAGATACGCAGTATTTT.

The rearrangement links TRBV4-2 to TRBJ2-1, with 9 nucleotides matching TRBD2. This CDR3 comprises 16 residues. Losses at the gene ends were 5 bases for V and 5 bases for J; bases not matched to a gene: 10. The germline V gene has CDR1 LGHNA and CDR2 YNFKEQ. The CDR3 here is CASSTLGAGGDNEQFF. CDR3 nucleotide sequence: TGTGCCAGCAGCACCTTAGGGGCGGGAGGGGACAATGAGCAGTTCTTC.

This chain connects TRBV7-2 to TRBJ2-2, with 8 bases aligning to TRBD2. After removal of 3 bases from V and 4 bases from J, the junction contained 4 bases not matched to a gene. In germline, CDR1 is SGHTA, CDR2 FQGNSA. CDR3 size: 15 residues. CDR3 loop: CASSFSGTSTGELFF. CDR3 coding DNA: TGTGCCAGCAGCTTTAGCGGGACCTCCACCGGGGAGCTGTTTTTT. Variable domain in full (rest from reference TRBV7-2 and TRBJ2-2): GAGVSQSPSNKVTEKGKDVELRCDPISGHTALYWYRQSLGQGLEFLIYFQGNSAPDKSGLPSDRFSAERTGGSVSTLTIQRTQQEDSAVYLCASSFSGTSTGELFFGEGSRLTVL.

The rearrangement links TRBV11-2 to TRBJ1-2; D gene uncertain. Germline CDR1 is SGHAT and CDR2 is FQNNGV. The CDR3 spans 12 residues. V was pared by 6 bases and J by 2 bases, with 7 bases between. CDR3 sequence: CASRPPNYGYTF. CDR3 in DNA: TGTGCCAGCAGGCCCCCAAACTATGGCTACACCTTC.

The table lists this clone with a few counts. CDR3 in amino acids: CASSLGQGANEQFF. The CDR3 DNA sequence: TGCGCCAGCAGCTTGGGACAGGGGGCCAATGAGCAGTTCTTC. The genes are TRBV5-1 and TRBJ2-1, with 10 bases that match TRBD1. In germline, CDR1 is SGHRS, CDR2 YFSETQ. The CDR3 loop spans 14 amino acids. With V trimmed by 0 bases and J by 6 bases, 0 bases remained unmatched.

The CDR3 sequence: CASSYVQRNYGYTF. CDR3 nucleotides: TGTGCCAGCAGTTATGTCCAGAGAAACTATGGCTACACCTTC. The rearrangement joins TRBV6-5 to TRBJ1-2; D gene uncertain. CDR1 and CDR2 from the germline V gene are MNHEY and SVGAGI. CDR3 size: 14 residues. The germline V and J ends were trimmed by 3 bases and 2 bases, with 10 bases remaining between them.

The chain couples TRBV9 to TRBJ2-3; 7 positions agree with TRBD2. Trimming took 4 bases from V and 5 from J; bases not matched to a gene: 7. Germline assignment: CDR1 SGDLS and CDR2 YYNGEE. This CDR3 comprises 14 residues. Here the CDR3 reads CASSIRTGGDTQYF. The CDR3 DNA reads as TGTGCCAGCAGCATCAGGACGGGGGGAGATACGCAGTATTTT.

This chain connects TRBV9 to TRBJ1-1; D possibly corresponds to TRBD1 (5 bases). This CDR3 comprises 13 residues. Germline values: CDR1 SGDLS, CDR2 YYNGEE. The germline V and J ends were trimmed by 0 bases and 7 bases, with 10 bases remaining between them. The DNA for the CDR3 is TGTGCCAGCAGCGTAGCCCCAGACAGTGAAGCTTTCTTT. It specifies CASSVAPDSEAFF.

The chain has TRBV14 and TRBJ2-7, with D tentatively TRBD2 (6 bases). This CDR3 is 18 amino acids long. Germline CDR1 is SGHDN and CDR2 is FVKESK. V was clipped by 3 bases and J by 1 base, with 22 bases between them. CDR3 amino acids: CASSQLPGTQYRSYEQYF. As DNA, the CDR3 is TGTGCCAGCAGCCAGCTCCCCGGGACTCAATACCGTTCCTACGAGCAGTACTTC. The full variable domain, completed using reference TRBV14 and TRBJ2-7, is EAGVTQFPSHSVIEKGQTVTLRCDPISGHDNLYWYRRVMGKEIKFLLHFVKESKQDESGMPNNRFLAERTGGTYSTLKVQPAELEDSGVYFCASSQLPGTQYRSYEQYFGPGTRLTVT.

The gene calls are TRBV30 and TRBJ1-6; D is uncertain. This CDR3 spans 11 amino acids. Per the germline V gene, CDR1 is GTSNPN and CDR2 is SVGIG (reference sequence). The ends were cut back, 1 base at V and 7 bases at J, with 2 bases in the middle. CDR3 nucleotides: TGTGCCTGGAGTGGAAATTCACCCCTCCACTTT. Its translation is CAWSGNSPLHF.

This clone was seen just once. The chain carries TRBV7-3 and TRBJ2-2; a weak D match, TRBD1 (6 bases). V lost 2 bases, J lost 2 bases, and 18 bases lay in between. CDR1 SGHTA and CDR2 FQGTGA come from the germline V gene. The CDR3 contains 18 residues. DNA of the CDR3: TGTGCCAGCAGCTTAGGTTATGGGGGCGCGGTAAACACCGGGGAGCTGTTTTTT. This translates into CASSLGYGGAVNTGELFF.

The chain carries TRBV19 and TRBJ2-4; D is unresolved. The CDR3 is 14 amino acids. V dropped 3 bases and J dropped 9 bases, with 15 bases sitting between them. Germline lookup yields CDR1 LNHDA and CDR2 SQIVND (reference sequence). In DNA, the CDR3 is TGTGCCAGTAGTATCCCAGCAGTCTCGGTCATTCAGTACTTC. It is translated as CASSIPAVSVIQYF.

J is TRBJ1-2 and V is TRBV5-1; the D gene is possibly TRBD1 (5 bases). Trimming took off 4 bases at V and 4 bases at J, with 20 bases between the two ends. The CDR3 contains 16 residues. The germline V gene has CDR1 SGHRS and CDR2 YFSETQ. This CDR3 reads CASSELTVTAAYGYTF. The CDR3 DNA reads TGCGCCAGCAGCGAGCTGACAGTCACAGCCGCCTATGGCTACACCTTC.

In nucleotides, the CDR3 is TGTGCCAGCAGTTACTCGATACAGGAGGTTGCCTACGAGCAGTACTTC. It yields the protein CASSYSIQEVAYEQYF. The chain joins TRBV6-5 to TRBJ2-7; D tentatively reads TRBD1 or TRBD2 (5 bases each). Between the trimmed V and J ends, which lost 0 bases and 2 bases, there was a span of 14 bases. Germline V CDR1 and CDR2: MNHEY, SVGAGI. This CDR3 comprises 16 residues.

The chain joins TRBV29-1 to TRBJ2-6; no clear D gene. CDR1 is SQVTM, CDR2 ANQGSEA, per germline. The V and J ends lost 3 bases and 2 bases respectively, with 5 bases between them. The CDR3 has 13 amino acids. CDR3 in amino acids: CSVDEAGANVLTF. In nucleotides, the CDR3 is TGCAGCGTTGATGAGGCTGGGGCCAACGTCCTGACTTTC.

This clone was seen a few times. The gene calls are TRBV4-1 and TRBJ1-2; 9 bases are shared with TRBD1. The V gene's germline CDR1 is MGHRA and CDR2 YSYEKL. V lost 4 bases to trimming and J lost 6 bases; unmatched junction nucleotides: 3. There are 13 residues in the CDR3. The CDR3 DNA follows: TGCGCCAGCAGCCCCCGGACAGGGGATGGCTACACCTTC. Protein product: CASSPRTGDGYTF.

The chain uses TRBV5-4 and TRBJ1-2; D gene unclear. V shed 4 bases and J shed 8 bases, with 21 bases lying between them. In germline, CDR1 is SGHNT, CDR2 YYREEE (reference sequence). This CDR3 region has 15 residues. Here the CDR3 reads CASSPGGRGIRGYTF. Written as DNA, the CDR3 is TGTGCCAGCAGCCCCGGAGGGCGGGGTATAAGGGGCTACACCTTC. Drawing the rest from reference TRBV5-4 and TRBJ1-2, the complete variable domain is ETGVTQSPTHLIKTRGQQVTLRCSSQSGHNTVSWYQQALGQGPQFIFQYYREEENGRGNFPPRFSGLQFPNYSSELNVNALELDDSALYLCASSPGGRGIRGYTFGSGTRLTVV.

The CDR3 region has the DNA TGTGCCTGGAGTGTAAGGTTCTCTGGGGCCAACGTCCTGACTTTC. This codes for CAWSVRFSGANVLTF. The rearrangement uses TRBV30 and TRBJ2-6; no clear D. Trimming removed 0 bases at V and 0 bases at J, with 6 bases between. Germline V gives CDR1 GTSNPN, CDR2 SVGIG (reference sequence). This CDR3 region has 15 residues.

V and J are TRBV27 and TRBJ1-1; D perhaps matches TRBD1 (5 bases). V gave up 3 bases and J gave up 7 bases, with 9 bases separating them. The CDR3 runs 12 residues. Germline V CDR1 and CDR2: MNHEY, SMNVEV (reference sequence). In DNA, the CDR3 is TGTGCCAGCAGTTTCCAGGGTAATGAAGCTTTCTTT. Its translation is CASSFQGNEAFF.

The chain is built from TRBV3-1 (or the pseudogene TRBV3-2) and TRBJ1-2; D ambiguous. This CDR3 is 14 amino acids long. Germline V CDR1 and CDR2: LGHDT, YNNKEL (reference sequence). The V gene lost 1 base and the J gene lost 3 bases, with 9 bases spanning the gap. DNA for the CDR3: TGTGCCAGCAGCCAAGGGGCCGTCGACTATGGCTACACCTTC. This codes for CASSQGAVDYGYTF.

The J gene is TRBJ1-2, the V gene TRBV9; 7 bases align to TRBD1. The germline V gene encodes CDR1 SGDLS and CDR2 YYNGEE. V gave up 0 bases and J gave up 2 bases; unmatched junction bases: 10. This CDR3 has 17 amino acids. The CDR3 DNA reads TGTGCCAGCAGCGTAGCAGGAGCGAGACAGGGCAACTATGGCTACACCTTC. Translating it yields CASSVAGARQGNYGYTF.